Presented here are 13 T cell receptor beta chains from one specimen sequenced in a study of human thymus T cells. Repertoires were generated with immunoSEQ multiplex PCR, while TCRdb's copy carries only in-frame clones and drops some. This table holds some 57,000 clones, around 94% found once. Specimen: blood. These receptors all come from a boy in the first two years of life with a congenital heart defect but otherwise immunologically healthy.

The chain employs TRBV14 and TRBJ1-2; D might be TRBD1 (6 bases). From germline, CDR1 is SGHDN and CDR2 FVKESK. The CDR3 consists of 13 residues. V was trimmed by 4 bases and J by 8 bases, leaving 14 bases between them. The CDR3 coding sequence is TGTGCCAGCAGCCCTTACAGGGCGTGGGGCTACACCTTC. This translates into CASSPYRAWGYTF. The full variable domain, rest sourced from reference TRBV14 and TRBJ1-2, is EAGVTQFPSHSVIEKGQTVTLRCDPISGHDNLYWYRRVMGKEIKFLLHFVKESKQDESGMPNNRFLAERTGGTYSTLKVQPAELEDSGVYFCASSPYRAWGYTFGSGTRLTVV.

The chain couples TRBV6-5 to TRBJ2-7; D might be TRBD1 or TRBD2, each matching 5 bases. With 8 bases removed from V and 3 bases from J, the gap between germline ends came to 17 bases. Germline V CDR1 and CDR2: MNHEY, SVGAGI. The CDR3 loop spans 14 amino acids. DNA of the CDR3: TGTGCCAGCTCCCGGGACCTTGAATACTACGAGCAGTACTTC. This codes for CASSRDLEYYEQYF.

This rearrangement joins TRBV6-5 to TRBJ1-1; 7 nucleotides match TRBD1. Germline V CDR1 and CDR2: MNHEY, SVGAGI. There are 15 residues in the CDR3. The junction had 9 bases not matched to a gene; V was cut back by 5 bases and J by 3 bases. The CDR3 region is CASSRTGELDTEAFF. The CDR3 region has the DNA TGTGCCAGCAGTAGGACAGGCGAGTTGGACACTGAAGCTTTCTTT.

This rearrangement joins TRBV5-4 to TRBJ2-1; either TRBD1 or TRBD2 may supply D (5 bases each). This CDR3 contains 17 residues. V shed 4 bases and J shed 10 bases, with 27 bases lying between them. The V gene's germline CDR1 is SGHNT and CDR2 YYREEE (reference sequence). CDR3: CASSPTAGTKRGIEQFF. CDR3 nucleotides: TGTGCCAGCAGCCCCACCGCCGGGACCAAGAGGGGTATCGAGCAGTTCTTC.

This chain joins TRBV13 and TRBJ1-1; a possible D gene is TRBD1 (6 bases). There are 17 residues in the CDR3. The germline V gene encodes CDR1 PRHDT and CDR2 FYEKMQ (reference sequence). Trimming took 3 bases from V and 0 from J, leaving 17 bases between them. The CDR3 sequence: CASSFVGGGPMNTEAFF. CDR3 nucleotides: TGTGCCAGCAGCTTCGTGGGGGGGGGCCCCATGAACACTGAAGCTTTCTTT.

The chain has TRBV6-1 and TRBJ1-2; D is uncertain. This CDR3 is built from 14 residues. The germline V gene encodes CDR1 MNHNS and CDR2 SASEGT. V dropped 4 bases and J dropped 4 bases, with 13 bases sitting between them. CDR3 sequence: CASSVVPGAYGYTF. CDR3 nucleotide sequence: TGTGCCAGCAGTGTAGTTCCGGGAGCCTATGGCTACACCTTC.

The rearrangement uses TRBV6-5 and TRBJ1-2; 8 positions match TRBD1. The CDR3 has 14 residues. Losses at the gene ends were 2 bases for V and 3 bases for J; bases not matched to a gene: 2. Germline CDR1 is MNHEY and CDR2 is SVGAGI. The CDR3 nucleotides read TGTGCCAGCAGTTACATGGACAGGGACTATGGCTACACCTTC. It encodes CASSYMDRDYGYTF.

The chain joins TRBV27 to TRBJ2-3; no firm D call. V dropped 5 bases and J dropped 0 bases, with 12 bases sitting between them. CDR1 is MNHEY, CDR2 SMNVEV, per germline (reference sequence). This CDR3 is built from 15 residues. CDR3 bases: TGTGCCAGCAGTCGAATGACGGCTAGCACAGATACGCAGTATTTT. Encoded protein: CASSRMTASTDTQYF.

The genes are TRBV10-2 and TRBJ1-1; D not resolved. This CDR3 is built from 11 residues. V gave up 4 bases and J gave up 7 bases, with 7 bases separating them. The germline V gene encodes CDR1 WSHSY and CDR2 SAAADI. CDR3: CASSVSHEAFF. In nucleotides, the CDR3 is TGCGCCAGCAGTGTTAGTCATGAAGCTTTCTTT.

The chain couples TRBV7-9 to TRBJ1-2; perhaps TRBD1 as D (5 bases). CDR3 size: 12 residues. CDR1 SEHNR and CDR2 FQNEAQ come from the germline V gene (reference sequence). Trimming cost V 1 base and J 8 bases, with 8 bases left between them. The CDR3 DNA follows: TGTGCCAGCAGCTTAGTCCAGGGCGGCTACACCTTC. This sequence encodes CASSLVQGGYTF.

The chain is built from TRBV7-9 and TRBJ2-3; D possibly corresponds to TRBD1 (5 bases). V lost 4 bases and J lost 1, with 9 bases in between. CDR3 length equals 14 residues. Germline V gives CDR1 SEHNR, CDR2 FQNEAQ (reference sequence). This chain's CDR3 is CASSSPRGTDTQYF. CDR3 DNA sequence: TGTGCCAGCAGCTCCCCCAGGGGCACAGATACGCAGTATTTT.

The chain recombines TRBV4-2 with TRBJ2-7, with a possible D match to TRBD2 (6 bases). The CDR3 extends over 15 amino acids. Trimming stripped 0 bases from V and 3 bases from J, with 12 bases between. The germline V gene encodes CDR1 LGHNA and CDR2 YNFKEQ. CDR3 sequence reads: CASSQDTGLVYEQYF. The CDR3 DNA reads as TGTGCCAGCAGCCAAGATACGGGACTGGTCTACGAGCAGTACTTC.

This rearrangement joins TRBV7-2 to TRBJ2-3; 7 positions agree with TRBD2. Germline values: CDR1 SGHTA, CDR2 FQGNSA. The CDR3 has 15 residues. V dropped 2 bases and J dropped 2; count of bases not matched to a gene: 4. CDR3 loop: CASSLLSGPTDTQYF. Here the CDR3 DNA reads TGTGCCAGCAGCTTACTTAGCGGGCCCACAGATACGCAGTATTTT.